This T cell receptor beta chain was sequenced during a study of T cell changes during pregnancy in multiple sclerosis. The CDR3 contains 21 residues. V was trimmed by 4 bases and J by 0 bases, leaving 25 bases between them. Germline V CDR1 and CDR2: MDHEN, SYDVKM. This table comes from immunoSEQ multiplex PCR, and its TCRdb copy is limited to in-frame clones, with some not included. The profile shows approximately 35,000 clones, 91% of them singletons. The TCR originated in a female donor in good health, enrolled as a control in a pregnancy study. Sequencing used CD4+ T cells from peripheral blood mononuclear cells, obtained in the third trimester of pregnancy. The gene calls are TRBV28 and TRBJ2-6; tentative D call: TRBD2 (6 bases). The CDR3 region has the DNA TGTGCCAGCAGTTGGACCTTTGTCTTTGGAGGGATGGACTCTGGGGCCAACGTCCTGACTTTC. The encoded protein is CASSWTFVFGGMDSGANVLTF.